The 23 T cell receptor beta chains reported below all come from one sample, sequenced in a study of blood T cell repertoires in COVID-19. Measured with immunoSEQ multiplex PCR; TCRdb has only the in-frame clones, and not every one. The table has more than 60,000 clones, more than 75% seen once. The sample comprised peripheral blood. These receptor sequences come from a woman older than 75 with active or convalescent COVID-19.

The gene calls are TRBV11-2 and TRBJ1-4; D is perhaps TRBD1 (5 bases). This CDR3 has 15 amino acids. Germline V gene data show CDR1 as SGHAT and CDR2 as FQNNGV. Trimming removed 1 base at V and 4 bases at J, with 10 bases between. CDR3 coding DNA: TGTGCCAGCAGCTTAGTAGGGAGGGGTAATGAAAAACTGTTTTTT. It translates to CASSLVGRGNEKLFF.

V is TRBV4-3 and J is TRBJ2-1; 7 bases agree with TRBD2. This CDR3 has 17 residues. Germline CDR1 LGHNA, CDR2 YSLEER. J was trimmed by 5 bases and V by 0 bases; bases with no gene match: 10. The CDR3 DNA reads TGCGCCAGCAGCCAAGAGCCGGGCCTAGCGGTACACAATGAGCAGTTCTTC. Residues: CASSQEPGLAVHNEQFF.

This rearrangement joins TRBV29-1 to TRBJ2-1; TRBD1 aligns across 9 bases. Germline assignment: CDR1 SQVTM and CDR2 ANQGSEA. The CDR3 length is 15 residues. V shed 3 bases, J shed 5 bases, and the junction held 8 bases outside the gene matches. The CDR3 coding sequence is TGCAGCGTTGACCGGGGGGACAGGGCCAACAATGAGCAGTTCTTC. As protein: CSVDRGDRANNEQFF.

CDR3 coding DNA: TGTGCCAGCAGTTTGGCCGCAGGGGTAGGAAAACTGTTTTTT. It yields the protein CASSLAAGVGKLFF. The chain couples TRBV28 to TRBJ1-4, with a weak D call TRBD1 (6 bases). Germline V gene sequence: CDR1 MDHEN, CDR2 SYDVKM. This CDR3 is built from 14 residues. The V end lost 3 bases, the J end lost 10 bases, and 15 bases lay between the germline ends.

The chain has TRBV7-2 and TRBJ1-4; D may be TRBD1 (5 bases). From germline, CDR1 is SGHTA and CDR2 FQGNSA. The CDR3 sequence is 15 residues long. V shed 2 bases and J shed 5 bases, with 12 bases lying between them. DNA of the CDR3: TGTGCCAGCAGCTTAAACAGGTTTTCGAATGAAAAACTGTTTTTT. Protein product: CASSLNRFSNEKLFF.

This CDR3 reads CASSLFSGTGELFF. CDR3 sequence (DNA): TGTGCCAGCAGCTTATTTTCGGGCACCGGGGAGCTGTTTTTT. The V call is TRBV7-3, the J call TRBJ2-2; D is uncertain. This CDR3 is 14 amino acids long. Germline V gene lookup returns CDR1 SGHTA and CDR2 FQGTGA. Trimming removed 2 bases at V and 4 bases at J, with 8 bases between.

The chain is built from TRBV18 and TRBJ2-1, with D perhaps matching TRBD1 (5 bases). The CDR3 is 13 amino acids. The V end lost 5 bases, the J end lost 7 bases, and 12 bases lay between the germline ends. Germline CDR1 KGHSH, CDR2 LQKENI. The CDR3 DNA reads as TGTGCCAGCTCAATACAGCAGGGAAATGAGCAGTTCTTC. Its protein product is CASSIQQGNEQFF.

This chain joins TRBV2 and TRBJ2-2, with 8 positions matching TRBD1. V trimming: 5 bases; J trimming: 0 bases; junction bases outside the gene matches: 2. CDR1 and CDR2 from the germline V gene are SNHLY and FYNNEI. The CDR3 consists of 15 residues. CDR3 in amino acids: CASSTRGPNTGELFF. CDR3 nucleotides: TGTGCCAGCAGTACCAGGGGGCCGAACACCGGGGAGCTGTTTTTT.

This sequence joins TRBV19 and TRBJ1-2, with 8 bases matching TRBD1. The CDR3 has 16 amino acids. Germline V gene data show CDR1 as LNHDA and CDR2 as SQIVND (reference sequence). V shed 6 bases and J 4 bases; nucleotides not matched to a gene: 13. The CDR3 protein is CASRDRGRASGYGYTF. As DNA, the CDR3 is TGTGCCAGTAGAGACAGGGGAAGAGCTTCCGGCTATGGCTACACCTTC.

The rearrangement links TRBV7-9 to TRBJ2-6; the match to TRBD1 covers 7 bases. CDR3 size: 17 residues. Germline V lookup: CDR1 SEHNR, CDR2 FQNEAQ (reference sequence). J lost 1 base, V lost 5 bases, and 8 bases had no gene match. The CDR3 region is CASSPTGIVSGANVLTF. Here the CDR3 DNA reads TGTGCCAGCAGCCCGACAGGGATTGTGTCTGGGGCCAACGTCCTGACTTTC.

The V gene is TRBV4-1, the J gene TRBJ1-1; D might be TRBD1 (5 bases). The V gene lost 0 bases and the J gene lost 4 bases, with 12 bases spanning the gap. The CDR3 runs 15 residues. Germline values: CDR1 MGHRA, CDR2 YSYEKL. The CDR3 reads CASSQDGGQGTEAFF. The CDR3 DNA follows: TGCGCCAGCAGCCAAGATGGAGGGCAGGGCACTGAAGCTTTCTTT.

The chain combines TRBV28 with TRBJ1-5, with 7 nucleotides matching TRBD1. Germline assignment: CDR1 MDHEN and CDR2 SYDVKM. Unmatched junction bases numbered 4, after V lost 2 bases and J lost 0 bases. The CDR3 extends over 16 amino acids. CDR3: CASSLRQGTSNQPQHF. In DNA, the CDR3 is TGTGCCAGCAGTTTACGACAGGGAACTAGCAATCAGCCCCAGCATTTT.

The V gene is TRBV3-1 (or the pseudogene TRBV3-2), the J gene TRBJ2-3; 7 positions agree with TRBD1. Unmatched junction bases numbered 7, after V lost 4 bases and J lost 6 bases. Germline V gene data show CDR1 as LGHDT and CDR2 as YNNKEL (reference sequence). The CDR3 loop spans 14 amino acids. The CDR3 here is CASSRQGVRDTQYF. CDR3 nucleotides: TGTGCCAGCAGCCGACAGGGTGTACGGGATACGCAGTATTTT.

V gene TRBV28 combines with J gene TRBJ1-4, with 9 nucleotides matching TRBD1. The J segment lost 6 bases and the V segment lost 3 bases, leaving 2 bases of the junction unmatched. This CDR3 is built from 14 residues. Germline-derived CDR1 and CDR2 are MDHEN and SYDVKM. In DNA form, the CDR3 reads TGTGCCAGCAGTTTTGGGGACAGGGATGAAAAACTGTTTTTT. Translating gives CASSFGDRDEKLFF.

The chain employs TRBV12-5 and TRBJ1-5; 7 positions match TRBD1. CDR3 size: 14 residues. V lost 1 base to trimming and J lost 7 bases; unmatched junction nucleotides: 4. Germline-derived CDR1 and CDR2 are LGHNT and FRNRAP. This CDR3 reads CASGLEGAGQPQHF. The CDR3 DNA is TGTGCTAGTGGTTTGGAGGGGGCGGGACAGCCCCAGCATTTT.

The chain couples TRBV6-2 or TRBV6-3 to TRBJ1-5; D possibly corresponds to TRBD1 (5 bases). The CDR3 is made up of 14 amino acids. V was trimmed by 4 bases and J by 5 bases, leaving 12 bases between them. The germline V gene encodes CDR1 MNHEY and CDR2 SVGEGT. In DNA form, the CDR3 reads TGTGCCAGCAGTTTACCCAGGGAGGATCAGCCCCAGCATTTT. Encoded protein: CASSLPREDQPQHF.

The J gene is TRBJ1-2, the V gene TRBV28; 8 bases line up with TRBD1. The CDR3 is 18 amino acids. With 4 bases clipped from V and 4 bases from J, the junction kept 17 bases outside the gene matches. Germline CDR1 reads MDHEN; CDR2 reads SYDVKM. DNA for the CDR3: TGTGCCAGCAGTTGGGTCCTTAGAGGGGACAGGACCCTCTATGGCTACACCTTC. Amino acid sequence: CASSWVLRGDRTLYGYTF.

As regards this clone: A junction end diverges from the germline sequence, so it may reflect a read error. V is TRBV18 and J is TRBJ1-5, with unresolved D. This CDR3 is 13 amino acids long. Germline V gene data show CDR1 as KGHSH and CDR2 as LQKENI. CDR3 DNA: TGTGCCAGCTCACCTGAATATGGCCAAATGTGGTATTTT. Its protein is CASSPEYGQMWYF.

The J gene is TRBJ2-3, the V gene TRBV27; 10 bases are a match to TRBD1. The CDR3 contains 16 residues. Germline V lookup: CDR1 MNHEY, CDR2 SMNVEV (reference sequence). Unmatched junction bases numbered 8, after V lost 6 bases and J lost 2 bases. The CDR3 bases are TGTGCCAGCAGCCCCGGGACAGGGGATATCACAGATACGCAGTATTTT. Amino acids: CASSPGTGDITDTQYF.

V gene TRBV11-2 combines with J gene TRBJ1-2, with TRBD1 identical over 9 bases. This CDR3 region has 13 residues. Germline loops: CDR1 SGHAT, CDR2 FQNNGV. With V trimmed by 3 bases and J by 5 bases, 1 base remained unmatched. The CDR3 DNA reads TGTGCCAGCAGCTTCGGACAGGGGTATGGCTACACCTTC. As protein: CASSFGQGYGYTF.

This rearrangement joins TRBV30 to TRBJ2-7, with D possibly TRBD1 on 5 matching bases. Trimming stripped 0 bases from V and 0 bases from J, with 15 bases between. Germline V gene data show CDR1 as GTSNPN and CDR2 as SVGIG (reference sequence). CDR3 length equals 16 residues. The CDR3 region is CAWSVRSTGSSYEQYF. Here the CDR3 DNA reads TGTGCCTGGAGTGTACGCTCAACAGGTAGCTCCTACGAGCAGTACTTC.

The V and J genes are TRBV27 and TRBJ1-5; D gene unclear. The germline V and J ends were trimmed by 6 bases and 0 bases, with 12 bases remaining between them. Per the germline V gene, CDR1 is MNHEY and CDR2 is SMNVEV (reference sequence). CDR3 size: 15 residues. This CDR3 is CASRLGRNSNQPQHF. The DNA of the CDR3 is TGTGCCAGCAGGCTAGGGAGAAATAGCAATCAGCCCCAGCATTTT.

The chain links TRBV4-2 to TRBJ1-2, with a tentative D call TRBD1 (6 bases). In germline, CDR1 is LGHNA, CDR2 YNFKEQ. V lost 4 bases and J lost 1, with 19 bases in between. The CDR3 loop spans 17 amino acids. The CDR3 DNA reads as TGTGCCAGCAGCCGAGAAACAGGGATCACCAGTAACTATGGCTACACCTTC. This translates into CASSRETGITSNYGYTF.